This T cell receptor beta chain appears in the sequencing data of a study of Tregs in tolerant kidney transplant recipients. Concerning this clone: Its antigen is currently unknown.

In germline, CDR1 is SGHVS, CDR2 FQNEAQ. CDR3 size: 15 residues. V lost 2 bases to trimming and J lost 4 bases, with 14 bases between them. Findings of the study overall: Donor-specific Treg expansion exceeded global Treg expansion in tolerant patients, suggesting antigen drive.

Recipients received nonmyeloablative bone marrow transplants from related graft donors, with transient mixed chimerism. Using immunoSEQ multiplex PCR, the repertoire was profiled, and TCRdb retains in-frame clones only, with some absent. The table has 100,000 or so clones, roughly 93% seen once. The receptor's source is a human patient who received a combined kidney and bone marrow transplant. The T cells may partly be graft donor cells. Material: CD4+ T cells from blood (PBMCs), obtained 12 months after the transplant. The chain uses TRBV7-8 and TRBJ1-2; unclear D gene. The CDR3 DNA is TGTGCCAGCAGCTTACCAGCGGTGTCCTTCTATGGCTACACCTTC. It yields the protein CASSLPAVSFYGYTF.